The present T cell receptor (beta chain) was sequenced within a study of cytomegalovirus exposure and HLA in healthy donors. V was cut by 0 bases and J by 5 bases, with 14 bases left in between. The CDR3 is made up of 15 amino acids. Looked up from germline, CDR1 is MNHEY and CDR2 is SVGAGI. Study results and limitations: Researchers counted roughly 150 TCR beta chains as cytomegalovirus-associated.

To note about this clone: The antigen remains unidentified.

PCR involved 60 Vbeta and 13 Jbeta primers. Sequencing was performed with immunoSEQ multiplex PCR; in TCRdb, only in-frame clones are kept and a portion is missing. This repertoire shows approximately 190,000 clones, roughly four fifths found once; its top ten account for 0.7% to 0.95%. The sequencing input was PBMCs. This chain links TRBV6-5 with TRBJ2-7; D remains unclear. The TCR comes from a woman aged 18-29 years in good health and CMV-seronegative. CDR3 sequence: CASSYSRKKGDEQYF. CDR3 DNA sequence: TGTGCCAGCAGTTACTCCCGGAAAAAAGGAGACGAGCAGTACTTC.